This T cell receptor beta chain was obtained from a study of T cell repertoires in aging, cancer and after chemotherapy. About the study: Donors were grouped into six age bands spanning 30 or younger through 70 or older.

Amplification of TCR beta used genomic DNA extracted from peripheral blood. CDR3 length: 13 residues. Germline CDR1 is SGHVS and CDR2 is FNYEAQ. Trimming removed 4 bases from V and 7 bases from J; junction bases left unmatched: 6. Multiplex touch-down PCR with TRB-A/B primers amplified rearranged V-D-J TRB sequences. One entry per CDR3 protein results from TCRdb running MiXCR on the multiplex PCR reads. The repertoire consists of about 8,700 distinct CDR3 sequences, with 30% to 40% occurring once and the leading ten covering more than 2.5%. Notes on the study in general: Age-matched healthy donors had significantly more diverse, less clonal blood TCR repertoires than untreated cancer patients.

As for this clonotype: Its antigen is still unknown.

This chain uses TRBV7-6 with TRBJ2-5, with 7 bases lining up with TRBD2. What was sequenced was blood. The sequence came from a human donor in good health. Here the CDR3 reads CASSSGGSGTQYF. The CDR3 nucleotides read TGTGCCAGCAGCTCGGGAGGTTCGGGGACCCAGTACTTC.